This TCR beta chain was profiled in a study of cytomegalovirus exposure and HLA in healthy donors. As concerns this clone: Its antigen is still unknown.

The PCR had 60 Vbeta and 13 Jbeta primers. The assay was immunoSEQ multiplex PCR, and TCRdb's table has in-frame clones only and misses some. The repertoire consists of about 100,000 clones, with around 76% occurring once and the leading ten covering over 6%. Study findings and constraints: In a later analysis, HLA-associated TCR beta chains were more clonally expanded than equally common others. In a later analysis, TCR beta V- and J-gene trimming showed a link to a missense DCLRE1C variant. With further analysis later on, most CMV-associated TCR beta chains appeared HLA-restricted.

The CDR3 loop spans 15 amino acids. V dropped 1 base and J dropped 5; count of bases not matched to a gene: 8. Germline V gives CDR1 SGHRS, CDR2 YFSETQ. The V call is TRBV5-1, the J call TRBJ2-7; TRBD1 agrees at 8 bases. Sequencing was carried out using PBMCs. The sequence was collected from a middle-aged man in good health and CMV-seropositive. The DNA for the CDR3 is TGCGCCAGCAGCTTGTTTGGCAGGGGGCAGGACGAGCAGTACTTC. The encoded protein is CASSLFGRGQDEQYF.